What follows are 20 T cell receptor beta chains derived from one specimen sequenced in a study of Graves' ophthalmopathy and Graves' hyperthyroidism. RNA transcripts yielded amplified TCR beta CDR3 regions. HTBI primers served in a first-round RT-PCR, which a second-round multiplex PCR followed. MiXCR, run by TCRdb on the multiplex PCR reads, gives a single entry per CDR3 protein. The table lists around 40,000 distinct CDR3 sequences, about 51% of them singletons, with roughly 18% in the top ten. Sequenced material: peripheral blood. The receptors originated from an adult man with Graves' ophthalmopathy.

This clonotype is classed as medium-sized. This chain joins TRBV2 and TRBJ1-6; perhaps TRBD1 as D (5 bases). Germline CDR1 is SNHLY and CDR2 is FYNNEI. This CDR3 region has 13 residues. The V gene lost 8 bases and the J gene lost 7 bases, with 12 bases spanning the gap. The CDR3 region has the DNA TGTGCCAGCGAGGCGGGGGGAAATTCACCCCTCCACTTT. Encoded protein: CASEAGGNSPLHF.

The genes are TRBV29-1 and TRBJ2-1, with TRBD2 identical over 9 bases. After removal of 8 bases from V and 5 bases from J, the junction contained 7 bases not matched to a gene. The germline gives CDR1 SQVTM, CDR2 ANQGSEA. This CDR3 has 13 residues. As DNA, the CDR3 is TGCAGCATTAGCGGGAGATCGGACAATGAGCAGTTCTTC. This codes for CSISGRSDNEQFF.

This clonotype was seen repeatedly, ten times or more. The genes are TRBV12-3 or TRBV12-4 and TRBJ2-2, with 7 bases fitting TRBD1. After removal of 10 bases from V and 0 bases from J, the junction contained 5 bases not matched to a gene. The CDR3 loop spans 14 amino acids. The CDR3 DNA is TGTGCCACCGACAGGGCCTCGAACACCGGGGAGCTGTTTTTT. It encodes CATDRASNTGELFF.

This clonotype was counted many times. The CDR3: CSARDSLAVDTQYF. The CDR3 bases are TGCAGTGCTAGAGATTCCCTAGCGGTAGATACGCAGTATTTT. The J gene is TRBJ2-3, the V gene TRBV20-1; TRBD2 matches 7 bases. The V gene's germline CDR1 is DFQATT and CDR2 SNEGSKA (reference sequence). Trimming removed 0 bases from V and 5 bases from J; junction bases left unmatched: 5. This CDR3 has 14 amino acids.

The genes are TRBV11-2 and TRBJ1-4; a possible D gene is TRBD1 (5 bases). The CDR3 length is 16 residues. Germline V gene lookup returns CDR1 SGHAT and CDR2 FQNNGV. V was pared by 10 bases and J by 3 bases, with 21 bases between. The CDR3 coding sequence is TGTGCCACCTCGGCGGAACTTCTGGGGGCTAATGAAAAACTGTTTTTT. It translates to CATSAELLGANEKLFF.

As to this clonotype: This CDR3 fails to terminate in the conserved phenylalanine or tryptophan, so it likely reflects a read error. The limits of the CDR3 on the DNA are not certain, so only TCRdb's listed CDR3 is given. The chain links TRBV7-9 to TRBJ1-4; TRBD1 reflects the table's D call only, with no check against the DNA. The germline CDR1 and CDR2 sequences are SEHNR and FQNEAQ (reference sequence). The CDR3 is made up of 11 amino acids, end residues included. The CDR3 is CASSPGYRGVT.

This clonotype was observed many times. The chain uses TRBV9 and TRBJ2-3; TRBD1 agrees at 7 bases. CDR3 length: 15 residues. Germline-derived CDR1 and CDR2 are SGDLS and YYNGEE. The ends lost 3 bases at V and 3 bases at J; junction bases unmatched: 7. As DNA, the CDR3 is TGTGCCAGCAGCGGACAACAGGGGTTTACAGATACGCAGTATTTT. It translates to CASSGQQGFTDTQYF.

The V gene is TRBV5-4, the J gene TRBJ2-7; D possibly uses TRBD1 or TRBD2 (6 bases each). The germline gives CDR1 SGHNT, CDR2 YYREEE (reference sequence). The CDR3 extends over 15 amino acids. Trimming stripped 2 bases from V and 5 bases from J, with 17 bases between. CDR3 amino acids: CASSFGGGGANEQYF. CDR3 nucleotide sequence: TGTGCCAGCAGCTTTGGGGGCGGAGGGGCCAACGAGCAGTACTTC.

About this clonotype itself: It is likely a read error, because the conserved phenylalanine at the end of the CDR3 is missing. V gene TRBV19 combines with J gene TRBJ2-7, with 13 bases aligning to TRBD2. J gave up 4 bases and V 4 bases, and 10 bases lay outside the gene matches. CDR3 length equals 17 residues. Looked up from germline, CDR1 is LNHDA and CDR2 is SQIVND (reference sequence). As DNA, the CDR3 is TGTGCCAGTAGTAGGACCGGGACTAGCGGGATTGTATACGAGCAGTACTCC. Protein sequence: CASSRTGTSGIVYEQYS.

This clonotype came up many times. V gene TRBV19 combines with J gene TRBJ2-3, with 13 bases identical to TRBD2. The germline V gene has CDR1 LNHDA and CDR2 SQIVND (reference sequence). V lost 4 bases to trimming and J lost 1 base; unmatched junction nucleotides: 2. This CDR3 contains 16 residues. The CDR3 loop is CASSRGTSGGTDTQYF. The CDR3 nucleotides read TGTGCCAGTAGTAGAGGGACTAGCGGGGGCACAGATACGCAGTATTTT. Together with reference TRBV19 and TRBJ2-3, the CDR3 gives the full variable domain: DGGITQSPKYLFRKEGQNVTLSCEQNLNHDAMYWYRQDPGQGLRLIYYSQIVNDFQKGDIAEGYSVSREKKESFPLTVTSAQKNPTAFYLCASSRGTSGGTDTQYFGPGTRLTVL.

This chain uses TRBV9 with TRBJ2-3; D is unclear. This CDR3 is 15 amino acids long. V was pared by 2 bases and J by 1 base, with 11 bases between. Germline V gene lookup returns CDR1 SGDLS and CDR2 YYNGEE. For the CDR3, the DNA is TGTGCCAGCAGCGTCGCCTCGGTGGGCACAGATACGCAGTATTTT. It translates to CASSVASVGTDTQYF.

V gene TRBV28 combines with J gene TRBJ2-2; 7 nucleotides align to TRBD2. The germline CDR1 and CDR2 sequences are MDHEN and SYDVKM. The V segment lost 8 bases and the J segment 2 bases; nucleotides outside the gene matches: 11. CDR3 size: 16 residues. The CDR3 region is CASLRDAGANTGELFF. In DNA form, the CDR3 reads TGTGCCAGCCTTCGGGATGCGGGAGCCAACACCGGGGAGCTGTTTTTT.

DNA of the CDR3: TGCAGTGCTAGAGTAGGCGACTACCGTTCTAAAGAGCAGTACTTC. Amino acids: CSARVGDYRSKEQYF. The chain carries TRBV20-1 and TRBJ2-7; D perhaps matches TRBD2 (5 bases). Per the germline V gene, CDR1 is DFQATT and CDR2 is SNEGSKA (reference sequence). With 1 base removed from V and 7 bases from J, the gap between germline ends came to 20 bases. The CDR3 is 15 amino acids.

This sequence joins TRBV12-3 or TRBV12-4 and TRBJ2-7, with 7 bases aligning to TRBD2. This CDR3 contains 14 residues. The ends lost 6 bases at V and 1 base at J; junction bases unmatched: 6. For the CDR3, the DNA is TGTGCCAGCAGCTCTACTAGCGTGTCCTACGAGCAGTACTTC. Translated: CASSSTSVSYEQYF.

Many counts were recorded for this clonotype. This chain links TRBV12-3 or TRBV12-4 with TRBJ2-1, with TRBD2 identical over 8 bases. V shed 6 bases, J shed 8 bases, and the junction held 9 bases outside the gene matches. This CDR3 comprises 14 residues. In DNA form, the CDR3 reads TGTGCCAGCAGGGATTCGGGGGGGGGTGATGAGCAGTTCTTC. Its translation: CASRDSGGGDEQFF.

The chain joins TRBV9 to TRBJ2-7; D is possibly TRBD1 (5 bases). CDR1 is SGDLS and CDR2 is YYNGEE in the germline V gene. CDR3 length: 11 residues. V was shortened by 5 bases and J by 7 bases, with 10 bases between the two germline ends. CDR3 nucleotide sequence: TGTGCCAGCAGAGGGGCCAATGAGCAGTACGTC. As protein: CASRGANEQYV.

As regards this clonotype: A junction end diverges from the germline sequence, so it may reflect a read error. The chain links TRBV20-1 to TRBJ2-1; D perhaps matches TRBD1 (5 bases). Germline assignment: CDR1 DFQATT and CDR2 SNEGSKA (reference sequence). CDR3 length: 13 residues. As DNA, the CDR3 is TGTAGTGCCGCCCCAGGGATAAACAATGAGCAGTTCTTC. Amino acid sequence: CSAAPGINNEQFF.

The J gene is TRBJ2-2, the V gene TRBV28; 7 bases are a match to TRBD1. CDR1 is MDHEN, CDR2 SYDVKM, per germline. This CDR3 region has 16 residues. V was clipped by 6 bases and J by 7 bases; unmatched bases: 14. CDR3 in DNA: TGTGCCAGCAGCTACAGACAGGGCGGCTATGGCGGGGAGCTGTTTTTT. This gives the protein CASSYRQGGYGGELFF.

The chain carries TRBV19 and TRBJ1-1; D uncertain. Germline V lookup: CDR1 LNHDA, CDR2 SQIVND (reference sequence). The V end was cut by 4 bases, the J end by 0 bases, with 6 bases between. The CDR3 sequence is 13 residues long. The CDR3 region has the DNA TGTGCCAGTAGTAAGAGAGTGAACACTGAAGCTTTCTTT. It specifies CASSKRVNTEAFF. Full variable domain (outside the CDR3, taken from reference TRBV19 and TRBJ1-1): DGGITQSPKYLFRKEGQNVTLSCEQNLNHDAMYWYRQDPGQGLRLIYYSQIVNDFQKGDIAEGYSVSREKKESFPLTVTSAQKNPTAFYLCASSKRVNTEAFFGQGTRLTVV.

The chain recombines TRBV19 with TRBJ2-7, with D possibly being TRBD2 (6 bases). The CDR3 has 14 residues. V gave up 4 bases and J gave up 4 bases, with 14 bases separating them. The V gene's germline CDR1 is LNHDA and CDR2 SQIVND (reference sequence). The CDR3 nucleotides read TGTGCCAGTAGTAGACCGGGAGTAGGTTACGAGCAGTACTTC. Its protein is CASSRPGVGYEQYF.